The rows below give T cell receptor beta chains drawn from one sample of a study of PD-1 and CTLA-4 blockade in melanoma. Clones were read by immunoSEQ multiplex PCR, and TCRdb kept only the in-frame ones, dropping some. The profile shows 25,000 to 35,000 clones, roughly 90% of them singletons. Sequenced here: CD8+ T cells from peripheral blood, sampled from a patient given anti-PD-1 treatment. These receptor sequences come from a human donor with melanoma. Both conserved end residues are part of each CDR3. D genes are given only for firm matches. Clone size is given for some rows only: seen once, a few or many times, or a class if the clone is expanded.

j_call | clone_size | d_call | v_call | cdr3_nt | cdr3_aa
TRBJ2-1 | . | TRBD2 | TRBV19 | TGTGCCAATAGTATAGGCGGGAGGGTTGATGAGCAGTTCTTC | CANSIGGRVDEQFF
TRBJ2-1 | . | . | TRBV10-3 | TGTGCCATCAGTGAGTCTAAGGAACTGGCCGCCGTCAATGAGCAGTTCTTC | CAISESKELAAVNEQFF
TRBJ2-5 | . | . | TRBV28 | TGTGCCAGCAGTTTTGGAGCGTCCCAAGAGACCCAGTACTTC | CASSFGASQETQYF
TRBJ2-2 | . | . | TRBV30 | TGTGCCTGGAGTCTAATGAACACCGGGGAGCTGTTTTTT | CAWSLMNTGELFF
TRBJ1-1 | once | . | TRBV29-1 | TGCAGCGCCTTAGACGGTAACACTGAAGCTTTCTTT | CSALDGNTEAFF
TRBJ1-6 | . | . | TRBV15 | TGTGCCACCAGCAGTCGGGCCCTAAGATATAATTCACCCCTCCACTTT | CATSSRALRYNSPLHF
TRBJ2-1 | . | . | TRBV30 | TGTGCCTGGAGTGTACAGTTTGTGTCCTACAATGAGCAGTTCTTC | CAWSVQFVSYNEQFF
TRBJ1-1 | . | . | TRBV28 | TGTGCCAGCAGTTTAAGTGTGTTGGGGGGACAGAACACTGAAGCTTTCTTT | CASSLSVLGGQNTEAFF
TRBJ1-2 | . | . | TRBV9 | TGTGCCAGCAGCGTAGCAGGGAGTCCCCGCTATGGCTACACCTTC | CASSVAGSPRYGYTF
TRBJ1-2 | . | . | TRBV6-5 | TGTGCCAGGGGTTGGATGCATGGCTACACCTTC | CARGWMHGYTF
TRBJ2-5 | . | . | TRBV11-2 | TGTGCCAGCAGCTTAGCGGGGCAGGGGGAGACCCAGTACTTC | CASSLAGQGETQYF
TRBJ1-1 | . | . | TRBV19 | TGTGCCAGTAGGGCCGGCTGGGGGTATGAAGCTTTCTTT | CASRAGWGYEAFF
TRBJ2-4 | . | TRBD1 | TRBV7-9 | TGTGCCAGCAGTCGACAGGGAAACATTCAGTACTTC | CASSRQGNIQYF
TRBJ2-2 | . | . | TRBV27 | TGTGCCAGCAGTTCACAATTGACCGGGGAGCTGTTTTTT | CASSSQLTGELFF
TRBJ1-1 | . | TRBD1 | TRBV7-9 | TGTGCCAGCAGCTCTGAAAGTGGACAGGGGGAACGGGACACTGAAGCTTTCTTT | CASSSESGQGERDTEAFF
TRBJ2-7 | few | . | TRBV2 | TGTGCCAGCAGTGCCCGGGATTCCTACGAGCAGTACTTC | CASSARDSYEQYF
TRBJ1-5 | . | . | TRBV27 | TGTGCCAGCAGTTTAGAGGGGCGGGGGTCCTGGGATCAGCCCCAGCATTTT | CASSLEGRGSWDQPQHF
TRBJ1-6 | . | . | TRBV27 | TGTGCCAGCAGTTTGGGGAGCTCCTATAATTCACCCCTCCACTTT | CASSLGSSYNSPLHF
TRBJ2-5 | . | TRBD1 | TRBV24-1 | TGTGCCACCAGTGACCCCGGGACAGGGGCTGGGGAGACCCAGTACTTC | CATSDPGTGAGETQYF
TRBJ2-7 | . | TRBD1 | TRBV27 | TGTGCCAGCAGCCAGGGACAGGGAGTCGACGAGCAGTACTTC | CASSQGQGVDEQYF
TRBJ2-5 | once | . | TRBV19 | TGTGCCAGTAGTCTCGCGGCCTGGGAGACCCAGTACTTC | CASSLAAWETQYF
TRBJ1-4 | . | TRBD1 | TRBV28 | TGTGCCAGCGCCGGGACAGTGCTTTTT | CASAGTVLF
TRBJ2-1 | . | TRBD2 | TRBV14 | TGTGCCAGCAGCCAAGAGAGCGGGGACTCCTACAATGAGCAGTTCTTC | CASSQESGDSYNEQFF
TRBJ2-7 | . | . | TRBV18 | TGTGCCAGCTCACAACCGAGTCTCTCCTACGAGCAGTACTTC | CASSQPSLSYEQYF
TRBJ2-5 | . | . | TRBV30 | TGTGCCTGGAGTGTGGGCCAAGAGACCCAGTACTTC | CAWSVGQETQYF
TRBJ2-7 | . | . | TRBV4-2 | TGTGCCAGCAGCCAAGAAGTACTGGACTACGAGCAGTACTTC | CASSQEVLDYEQYF
TRBJ2-5 | . | . | TRBV13 | TGTGCCAGCAGCGGAACGGGACAGACCCAGTACTTC | CASSGTGQTQYF
TRBJ2-7 | few | . | TRBV5-1 | TGCGCCAGCAGCGTCGACCTAACCTTGTCCTACGAGCAGTACTTC | CASSVDLTLSYEQYF
TRBJ2-7 | . | . | TRBV19 | TGTGCCAGTAGTATCTTTCTAGGGGACTCCTACGAGCAGTACTTC | CASSIFLGDSYEQYF
TRBJ1-1 | once | . | TRBV7-9 | TGTGCCAGCACCCTGAGCGGGCTTAACACTGAAGCTTTCTTT | CASTLSGLNTEAFF
TRBJ1-2 | few | TRBD1 | TRBV6-1 | TGTGCCAGCAGTGAAGTCGGGACAGGGGGAGTTAGCTACACCTTC | CASSEVGTGGVSYTF
TRBJ1-3 | . | . | TRBV6-5 | TGTGCCAGCAGTTACGGGCAGAACTCTGGAAACACCATATATTTT | CASSYGQNSGNTIYF
TRBJ2-4 | once | . | TRBV12-3/TRBV12-4 | TGTGCCAGCACCCAGGGCAGCATTCAGTACTTC | CASTQGSIQYF
TRBJ1-1 | . | TRBD1 | TRBV27 | TGTGCCAGCAGTCACCGGGACAGGGGCCTCTTAGGGATGAACACTGAAGCTTTCTTT | CASSHRDRGLLGMNTEAFF
TRBJ2-2 | . | . | TRBV6-2/TRBV6-3 | TGTGCCAGCAGTTACGGTGGGCCGGATAACACCGGGGAGCTGTTTTTT | CASSYGGPDNTGELFF
TRBJ1-4 | . | . | TRBV7-9 | TGTGCCAGCAGTGGATATCCCCCGGCAGGGGCGATGGATGAAAAACTGTTTTTT | CASSGYPPAGAMDEKLFF
TRBJ2-5 | . | . | TRBV29-1 | TGCAGCGTTGAAGATCTAACAGGGAGGGAGACCCAGTACTTC | CSVEDLTGRETQYF
TRBJ2-7 | . | . | TRBV10-3 | TGTGCCATCAGCTCGGAGGGGGACAGTACCTACGAGCAGTACTTC | CAISSEGDSTYEQYF
TRBJ1-2 | . | TRBD1 | TRBV14 | TGTGCCAGCAGCCAAGAGCGGACAGGGCTGAGAGGCTACACCTTC | CASSQERTGLRGYTF
TRBJ2-7 | . | . | TRBV13 | TGTGCCAGCAGCTTTGGATCGGTCTACGAGCAGTACTTC | CASSFGSVYEQYF
TRBJ2-2 | . | . | TRBV10-1 | TGCGCCAGCAGTGAGTTGATAACCGGGGAGCTGTTTTTT | CASSELITGELFF
TRBJ2-1 | . | . | TRBV5-4 | TGTGCCAGCAGCCTGCTGACCAATGAGCAGTTCTTC | CASSLLTNEQFF
TRBJ1-2 | . | TRBD1 | TRBV5-1 | TGCGCCAGCAGCTCATGGGACAGCGCCGCCAAGACTCACTATGGCTACACCTTC | CASSSWDSAAKTHYGYTF
TRBJ2-7 | . | . | TRBV7-9 | TGTGCCAGCAGCTCACTAGGCGAGCAGTACTTC | CASSSLGEQYF
TRBJ1-6 | . | . | TRBV11-2 | TGTGCCAGCAGCTTAACGGGGCACTATAATTCACCCCTCCACTTT | CASSLTGHYNSPLHF
TRBJ2-5 | . | TRBD1 | TRBV15 | TGTGCCACCAGCAGAGACCGGGACAGGGTAGAGACCCAGTACTTC | CATSRDRDRVETQYF
TRBJ2-5 | . | . | TRBV25-1 | TGTGCCAGCAGTGAGGAGGGGGTTCAGCGAACGGAGACCCAGTACTTC | CASSEEGVQRTETQYF